This TCR beta chain derives from a study of cytomegalovirus exposure and HLA in healthy donors (dated by TCRdb to the late 2010s). In terms of the full investigation: In an earlier analysis of approximately 640 of the donors, roughly 300 Gb of sequence data and 95 million to 130 million unique TCR beta sequences from about 190 million T cells were reported. An early release that covered fewer than 750 HLA-typed donors contained approximately 300 gigabases of sequencing data and roughly 84 million unique TCR sequences. Among the approximately 430 genotyped donors, approximately 82% belonged to the genetic ancestry cluster associated with self-reported Caucasian donors. The aim of the study was to test whether cataloging public T cell receptors could identify signatures of past pathogen exposure. The T cell repertoires of 666 subjects were profiled by immunosequencing and related to cytomegalovirus serostatus. A separate validation cohort of roughly 120 different subjects was used in addition to the roughly 670-subject first cohort. To predict cytomegalovirus infection status, the study brought together high-throughput TCR immunosequencing, statistical association of individual TCRs with disease status, and machine learning. A later analysis re-analyzed previously published TCR beta repertoires from approximately 670 donors and added high-resolution HLA genotyping to study TCR occurrence patterns. In the later analysis, no new phenotypic data were used to find candidate immune exposures; instead, reliance was placed on TCR beta sequences and their occurrence across donors. An earlier analysis of 587 of the donors applied high-throughput TCR beta sequencing to assess whether each TCR beta V gene segment acted as functional or pseudogenic. Donor age, sex, ethnicity and CMV serostatus were collected together with the repertoire data. A later genetic analysis used genome-wide SNP genotypes for about 60% of the roughly 700 donors, treating that subset as a discovery cohort. Every repertoire in the discovery cohort had been generated on one and the same sequencing platform. HLA typing covered class I and class II loci at four-digit resolution. Typing coverage varied by locus: roughly 620-640 donors for A, B, C, DRB1 and DQB1; roughly 510 for DQA1; about 570 for DPA1; some 470 for DPB1. About five DR-DQ haplotypes were handled as single units for association and clustering because linkage in the cohort was strong. On average, about 240,000 unique TCR beta nucleotide sequences were sequenced per donor among some 430 genotyped donors of the cohort, with 15% to 20% of those sequences being non-productive.

Broader findings and caveats from the paper: Because the 87-base-pair reads could not distinguish some IMGT-functional V segments, including TRBV6-2 and TRBV6-3, those segments were excluded. In a later analysis, several top co-occurrence clusters were reported to appear linked to parvovirus B19, influenza, CMV and Epstein-Barr virus. CMV serostatus was the only immune exposure information available for the cohort. While some public TCRs were present in many individuals, most TCR sequences turned up only very rarely across donors. Most CMV-associated TCR beta chains appeared to be HLA-restricted in a later analysis, and the HLA associations seemed to be driven largely by CMV exposure. In vitro tests confirmed that three of the cytomegalovirus-associated TCR beta chains recognize cytomegalovirus antigens. The study listed approximately 150 TCR beta chains as associated with cytomegalovirus. In a later genetic analysis, a missense DCLRE1C variant was associated with V-gene and J-gene trimming of TCR beta chains, and the association was replicated in an independent cohort. The authors suggested that the approach could potentially be generalized to other disease states and immunological phenotypes. In a later analysis, TCR association rates were found to vary across HLA loci, with the most associated TCRs seen for DRB1 alleles and the fewest for HLA-C alleles. A later analysis associated 15,000 or so TCR beta sequences with specific HLA alleles at a false discovery rate of 0.05. Presence/absence analyses assumed roughly uniform sequencing depth across donors, an assumption that may not hold. Compared with the approximately 710-donor mean, donors in an Asian-associated ancestry cluster had fewer N-insertions in productive TCRs, according to a later genetic analysis. Strong co-occurrence of HLA alleles, especially DR and DQ, made assigning TCR associations to individual alleles difficult. In an earlier analysis of fewer than 700 of the donors, most TCR beta V segments appeared in productive rearrangements about 90% or about 30% of the time, broadly matching IMGT annotations. A group of highly shared sequence variants was considered likely to be a technical artifact of the sequencing pipeline. HLA typing was unavailable for some donors at each locus, so association tests used only the typed subset. Only TCR beta chains were sequenced in this cohort, and the absence of alpha or paired-chain data limited detectable features. A further reported finding was that TCR beta sequences accurately predicted the HLA-A and HLA-B alleles for most subjects in the first cohort. Because counts were too low, fewer than 20 rarely observed V segments, including chromosome 9 orphons, were excluded from the earlier analysis of some 540 of the donors. Correlated functional status among segregating V segments might be attributable to linkage disequilibrium, but an unknown experimental factor could not be ruled out. The classifier was reported to diagnose cytomegalovirus status with high specificity and sensitivity in both the original cohort and the validation cohort. Compared with equally common non-associated chains, HLA-associated TCR beta chains in a later analysis were more clonally expanded and had lower generation probabilities.

The library was prepared using the immunoSEQ multiplex PCR assay. For the multiplex PCR, a mixture combining 60 forward primers for TCR Vbeta segments and 13 reverse primers for TCR Jbeta segments was used. Amplification of the CDR3 region of rearranged TCR beta genes was performed with a multiplex PCR assay on genomic DNA. Amplified TCR beta libraries were sequenced as 87-base-pair reads on the Illumina HiSeq System. Turning to the authors' computational methods: A later analysis tallied roughly 76 million unique TCR beta chains across the 640 or so repertoires, and 10 million to 11 million of those chains were shared by two or more donors. Raw reads were error-corrected and collapsed into unique sequences by a nearest-neighbor algorithm in which closely related sequences were merged to remove PCR and sequencing errors. To assign V, D and J gene segments, CDR3 sequences were aligned to IMGT reference sequences. For a sequence to be retained, a match of at least six nucleotides to both a V gene segment and a J gene segment was required. Rearrangements were called productive when the CDR3 lacked stop codons and stayed in frame with V and J; all others were non-productive. CDR3 was defined by IMGT convention, running from the second conserved V-encoded cysteine to the conserved J-encoded phenylalanine. In an earlier analysis of around 540 of the donors, sequences lacking an unambiguous match to a single V gene segment were excluded. An earlier analysis of fewer than 750 of the donors classified V segments as functional when productive rearrangements were above 56.7% and as segregating when the standard deviation between donors was above 5%. A statistical classification framework was built to diagnose cytomegalovirus status from the catalog of TCR beta chain sequences. V and J gene assignment, in a later analysis, came from comparing TCR nucleotide sequences with IMGT/GENE-DB human TR gene sequences. Using the TCRdist pipeline, a later analysis assigned CDR3 sequences along with most-parsimonious VDJ recombination scenarios. In a later analysis, each TCR beta chain was defined by its CDR3 amino acid sequence together with its V-gene family, and reads lacking a unique V-gene family were excluded. To address suspected cross-contamination and a sequencing artifact, a later analysis removed a few hundred highly shared, low-generation-probability nucleotide sequences. In a later analysis, a clonal expansion index was calculated for each public chain from normalized within-repertoire ranks of inferred template counts. A later analysis computed generation probabilities with a VDJ recombination model fitted to out-of-frame rearrangements, and checked the results against IGoR. In a later analysis, hypergeometric tests were used to score TCR-TCR, TCR-HLA and TCR-CMV co-occurrence, with a repertoire-size bias correction applied to TCR pairs. False discovery rates were estimated in a later analysis by permuting HLA or CMV assignments 20 times. In a later analysis, co-occurring TCRs were grouped using DBSCAN, with TCRdist sequence similarity added in when clustering inside HLA-allele-positive subsets. For co-occurrence clustering, repertoires with fewer than 30,000 or more than 120,000 public chains were excluded, along with roughly 5 repertoires with anomalous nucleotide sharing. Held by TCRdb, this immuneACCESS table contains in-frame sequences only and omits some clones. Under half of the omission traces to an unresolved V gene where checked; the cause of the rest is unknown. The DNA was the basis for D and trimming; V, J and clone size are from that table. For this sample the table gives about 180,000 clones, of which 76% were detected only once. The top ten constitute about 1.5% of the sample.

The cohort comprised hundreds of healthy bone marrow donors. All cohort members were sampled while nominally healthy, although unrecorded immune exposures were likely present. The donor was CMV seronegative and was included in the group of hundreds of seronegative cohort members. A peripheral blood sample was provided by each donor, and peripheral blood mononuclear cells were used for TCR beta sequencing. The Qiagen DNeasy Blood Extraction Kit was used to extract genomic DNA from the blood cell samples. In the case of this clone: Its antigen is still unknown. Base-call qualities are not available, and no considerably larger clone is one nucleotide away.

From V the trimming removes 5 bases and from J it removes 4 bases, while the gene matches leave 6 bases of the junction unaccounted for. From its cysteine to its phenylalanine, the CDR3 spans 16 amino acids. The read is trimmed to its CDR3 DNA, 48 bases read in frame from base 1. The germline V gene (reference sequence) supplies CDR1 MNHNY and CDR2 SVGAGI. The sample consisted of PBMCs. The sequence links TRBV6-6 to TRBJ2-5; a stretch of 14 junction bases matches TRBD2. The origin of this receptor is a man aged 18 to 29 in good health and CMV-seronegative. Here is the DNA: TGTGCCAGCAGTACACCGGGACTAGCGGGGGCAGAGACCCAGTACTTC. Its coded protein is CASSTPGLAGAETQYF.